The present T cell receptor (beta chain) was sequenced within a study of neoadjuvant anti-PD-1 for oral cavity cancer. Some clones are missing from TCRdb's copy, which holds only in-frame ones; the method was immunoSEQ multiplex PCR. The sample yields 9,500 to 15,000 clones, approximately 74% seen once. The length of the CDR3 is 15 residues. J was trimmed by 1 base and V by 0 bases; bases with no gene match: 2. The germline V gene encodes CDR1 ENHRY and CDR2 SYGVKD. Time point given: after neoadjuvant nivolumab, at surgical resection. The material was PBMCs, obtained after nivolumab (anti-PD-1) treatment. This chain joins TRBV10-3 and TRBJ2-5; the match to TRBD1 covers 7 bases. This clonotype originated in a person between 35 and 79 years old with oral cavity squamous cell carcinoma. CDR3 nucleotide sequence: TGTGCCATCAGTGAGTCGACAGGGATCCAAGAGACCCAGTACTTC. This codes for CAISESTGIQETQYF.